Below are 17 T cell receptor beta chains sequenced from a single sample in a study of T cell repertoires in cytomegalovirus infection. TCRdb re-called the reads through MiXCR, storing one row per CDR3 protein. The profile covers more than 350,000 distinct CDR3 sequences, with about a third appearing a single time and approximately 14% taken by the ten largest. Sequencing was done on a sample of PBMCs. The receptor source for this set is a human donor in good health (CMV status not recorded). Some clones in this sample may be carry-over from other donors' samples.

The chain is built from TRBV5-5 and TRBJ2-3; D unresolved. Germline V gene data show CDR1 as SGHKS and CDR2 as YYEKEE (reference sequence). The CDR3 sequence is 14 residues long. Trimming shortened V by 3 bases and J by 1 base, and 9 bases separated the two germline ends. CDR3 DNA: TGTGCCAGCAGCTATAAGACTCGCACAGATACGCAGTATTTT. Protein: CASSYKTRTDTQYF.

The chain employs TRBV7-2 and TRBJ1-1, with 7 bases that match TRBD1. Germline loops: CDR1 SGHTA, CDR2 FQGNSA. CDR3 size: 13 residues. V lost 5 bases, J lost 8 bases, and 8 bases stayed unmatched. Here the CDR3 reads CASSPQADREAFF. In DNA, the CDR3 is TGTGCCAGCAGCCCCCAGGCGGACAGGGAAGCTTTCTTT.

The gene calls are TRBV28 and TRBJ1-1, with D possibly being TRBD1 (5 bases). The CDR3 spans 13 residues. V was pared by 11 bases and J by 0 bases, with 13 bases between. The germline gives CDR1 MDHEN, CDR2 SYDVKM. The CDR3 sequence is CAASRGLNTEAFF. In DNA, the CDR3 is TGTGCCGCCTCCCGGGGGTTGAACACTGAAGCTTTCTTT. The whole variable domain, filled in from reference TRBV28 and TRBJ1-1, reads DVKVTQSSRYLVKRTGEKVFLECVQDMDHENMFWYRQDPGLGLRLIYFSYDVKMKEKGDIPEGYSVSREKKERFSLILESASTNQTSMYLCAASRGLNTEAFFGQGTRLTVV.

This chain joins TRBV19 and TRBJ2-4; a weak D match, TRBD2 (6 bases). In germline, CDR1 is LNHDA, CDR2 SQIVND (reference sequence). V dropped 4 bases and J dropped 7 bases, with 14 bases sitting between them. The CDR3 consists of 14 residues. The DNA of the CDR3 is TGTGCCAGTAGTAACCCTAGCGAGGGGAACATTCAGTACTTC. It translates to CASSNPSEGNIQYF.

This clonotype showed up just a few times. The gene calls are TRBV7-2 and TRBJ2-5, with 8 bases fitting TRBD2. The V gene's germline CDR1 is SGHTA and CDR2 FQGNSA. Trimming took 1 base from V and 5 from J; bases not matched to a gene: 9. This CDR3 is 16 amino acids long. The CDR3 region is CASSLVTGGGRETQYF. DNA of the CDR3: TGTGCCAGCAGCTTAGTGACTGGCGGGGGGCGGGAGACCCAGTACTTC.

Worth noting for this clonotype: A much larger clone differs by one base, so this may be a read error. The V and J genes are TRBV7-2 and TRBJ2-7; 7 bases are shared with TRBD1. The CDR3 spans 12 residues. The V gene's germline CDR1 is SGHTA and CDR2 FQGNSA. CDR3 protein: CASSPGGGEQDF. For the CDR3, the DNA is TGTGCCAGCAGCCCAGGGGGTGGCGAGCAGGACTTC.

The rearrangement links TRBV27 to TRBJ1-3; 10 positions match TRBD1. Germline V gives CDR1 MNHEY, CDR2 SMNVEV (reference sequence). With 6 bases clipped from V and 2 bases from J, the junction kept 13 bases outside the gene matches. This CDR3 contains 18 residues. The CDR3 nucleotides are TGTGCCAGCAGCCCAGAGGGACAGGGGACCCGCGCTGGAAACACCATATATTTT. Protein sequence: CASSPEGQGTRAGNTIYF.

This clonotype occurred many times. The chain couples TRBV6-5 to TRBJ2-3, with D possibly being TRBD2 (5 bases). The germline V and J ends were trimmed by 4 bases and 2 bases, with 16 bases remaining between them. This CDR3 has 16 amino acids. Germline V gives CDR1 MNHEY, CDR2 SVGAGI. CDR3 in DNA: TGTGCCAGCAGTTCCCGGGTGGTGAGGGTCACAGATACGCAGTATTTT. Translation gives CASSSRVVRVTDTQYF.

On this clonotype itself: Germline is not matched at one junction end, which may reflect a read error. This sequence joins TRBV10-3 and TRBJ2-7, with 9 bases fitting TRBD1. The CDR3 loop spans 14 amino acids. In germline, CDR1 is ENHRY, CDR2 SYGVKD. CDR3 sequence reads: CAISPGTGSSEQYF. The DNA of the CDR3 is TGTGCCATCAGTCCCGGGACAGGGTCCTCCGAGCAGTACTTC.

J is TRBJ1-1 and V is TRBV12-3 or TRBV12-4, with a possible D match to TRBD1 (5 bases). This CDR3 contains 13 residues. Deletions cut 5 bases from V and 5 bases from J, with 12 bases between. The CDR3: CASSVRGATEAFF. The CDR3 DNA reads TGTGCCAGCAGTGTGAGGGGCGCTACTGAAGCTTTCTTT.

The genes are TRBV6-6 and TRBJ1-1, with D perhaps TRBD1 (6 bases). Germline V CDR1 and CDR2: MNHNY, SVGAGI (reference sequence). The CDR3 sequence is 16 residues long. V lost 2 bases, J lost 8 bases, and 21 bases lay in between. CDR3 DNA: TGTGCCAGCAGTTACAGTACGACAGGCTCACTTACAGAAGCTTTCTTT. Amino acids: CASSYSTTGSLTEAFF.

Many counts were recorded for this clonotype. CDR3 loop: CASSSRTGRAEYF. In nucleotides, the CDR3 is TGTGCCAGCAGCTCACGAACAGGGAGAGCGGAGTACTTC. The chain links TRBV7-8 to TRBJ2-7, with D possibly matching TRBD1 (6 bases). Germline V gives CDR1 SGHVS, CDR2 FQNEAQ. The CDR3 covers 13 residues. V shed 4 bases and J shed 11 bases, with 18 bases lying between them.

The sample holds a few counts of this clonotype. This sequence joins TRBV7-6 and TRBJ2-1; TRBD2 is a possible D gene (5 bases). Per the germline V gene, CDR1 is SGHVS and CDR2 is FNYEAQ. V was shortened by 5 bases and J by 9 bases, with 17 bases between the two germline ends. This CDR3 comprises 14 residues. CDR3 loop: CASSQFGDSLEQFF. Written as DNA, the CDR3 is TGTGCCAGCAGCCAGTTCGGGGATTCTCTTGAGCAGTTCTTC. Using reference TRBV7-6 and TRBJ2-1 for the parts outside the CDR3, the full variable domain is GAGVSQSPRYKVTKRGQDVALRCDPISGHVSLYWYRQALGQGPEFLTYFNYEAQQDKSGLPNDRFSAERPEGSISTLTIQRTEQRDSAMYRCASSQFGDSLEQFFGPGTRLTVL.

Ten or more counts support this clonotype. This rearrangement joins TRBV7-8 to TRBJ2-7; 10 nucleotides line up with TRBD1. V lost 7 bases and J lost 4; bases outside the gene matches: 7. CDR3 length: 14 residues. CDR1 is SGHVS and CDR2 is FQNEAQ in the germline V gene. The DNA for the CDR3 is TGTGCCAGCACCTCAGGGGGACAGGGGTACGAGCAGTACTTC. Protein: CASTSGGQGYEQYF.

To note about this clonotype: At one end, the junction sequence differs from germline, possibly due to a read error. The chain combines TRBV7-2 with TRBJ2-7; D not resolved. Germline V gives CDR1 SGHTA, CDR2 FQGNSA. CDR3 length: 16 amino acids. CDR3 coding DNA: TGTGCGAGCAGCTTAGTCTCGGCTACCCCCTACTACGAGCAGTACTTC. It specifies CASSLVSATPYYEQYF.

The chain uses TRBV29-1 and TRBJ2-5; 8 positions match TRBD1. The germline V gene encodes CDR1 SQVTM and CDR2 ANQGSEA. V trimming: 6 bases; J trimming: 3 bases; junction bases outside the gene matches: 6. The CDR3 totals 13 residues. The CDR3 DNA reads as TGCAGCGTACCCGGACAGGGCAAAGAGACCCAGTACTTC. Protein product: CSVPGQGKETQYF.

The CDR3 DNA is TGTGCCAGCAGTCCCGGGGGGGGCGAAAAACTGTTTTTT. Protein product: CASSPGGGEKLFF. This chain uses TRBV2 with TRBJ1-4; maybe TRBD1 (6 bases). The germline CDR1 and CDR2 sequences are SNHLY and FYNNEI. Between the trimmed V and J ends, which lost 5 bases and 8 bases, there was a span of 12 bases. The CDR3 runs 13 residues.